These T cell receptor beta chains were read from a single sample in a study of cytomegalovirus exposure and HLA in healthy donors. Method: immunoSEQ multiplex PCR; TCRdb's copy keeps in-frame clones and lacks some. There are 140,000 to 150,000 clones in the sample; around 72% occur only once, and around 2.2% lies in the top ten. The source material was PBMCs. Receptors originate from a man between 35 and 55 years old in good health and CMV-seronegative. The CDR3 runs from the conserved cysteine through the conserved F or W. A D gene is named only where the DNA matches it firmly. Part of the rows lack a size; the others show once, few, many or a class for expanded clones.

j_call clone_size v_call d_call cdr3_aa cdr3_nt
TRBJ2-1 NA TRBV5-1 TRBD2 CASSPGASGTNEQFF TGCGCCAGCTCCCCAGGGGCTAGCGGGACCAATGAGCAGTTCTTC
TRBJ2-7 few TRBV5-4 TRBD2 CASSLASGRAYEQYF TGTGCCAGCAGCTTGGCTAGCGGGAGGGCCTACGAGCAGTACTTC
TRBJ2-2 NA TRBV2 TRBD2 CASSEIPLGGRLNTGELFF TGTGCCAGCAGTGAAATCCCCCTTGGCGGGAGGTTAAACACCGGGGAGCTGTTTTTT
TRBJ2-2 few TRBV15 TRBD1 CATKRDRLTGELFF TGTGCCACGAAGAGGGACAGATTGACCGGGGAGCTGTTTTTT
TRBJ2-1 NA TRBV5-1 NA CASNSGSSYNEQFF TGCGCCAGCAATTCCGGGTCCTCCTACAATGAGCAGTTCTTC
TRBJ2-3 NA TRBV6-1 NA CASSSYYSDTDTQYF TGTGCCAGCAGTTCTTACTACTCTGACACAGATACGCAGTATTTT
TRBJ1-1 few TRBV28 TRBD1 CASSPGQVMNTEAFF TGTGCCAGCAGTCCGGGACAGGTGATGAACACTGAAGCTTTCTTT
TRBJ2-3 NA TRBV5-4 TRBD2 CASSVGRTSVPSDTQYF TGTGCCAGCAGCGTCGGTAGGACTAGCGTGCCCTCGGATACGCAGTATTTT
TRBJ1-1 NA TRBV7-9 NA CASSLDVSAGFGTEAFF TGTGCCAGCAGCTTAGACGTTTCGGCAGGGTTTGGCACTGAAGCTTTCTTT
TRBJ1-4 NA TRBV18 NA CASSRGDLEKLFF TGTGCCAGCTCACGGGGAGACCTTGAAAAACTGTTTTTT
TRBJ2-3 NA TRBV6-1 NA CASSDSGSTDTQYF TGTGCCAGCAGCGATAGCGGAAGCACAGATACGCAGTATTTT
TRBJ2-5 NA TRBV7-9 NA CASSLVPGKETQYF TGTGCCAGCAGCTTAGTCCCGGGTAAAGAGACCCAGTACTTC
TRBJ1-4 NA TRBV28 NA CASSPPGEKLFF TGTGCCAGCAGCCCCCCGGGGGAAAAACTGTTTTTT
TRBJ1-2 NA TRBV29-1 TRBD1 CSVPDRGPHYGYPF TGCAGCGTTCCCGACAGGGGGCCTCACTATGGCTACCCCTTC
TRBJ1-3 NA TRBV29-1 NA CSAGGGGSGNTIYF TGCAGCGCGGGAGGGGGTGGCTCTGGAAACACCATATATTTT
TRBJ1-2 NA TRBV6-5 NA CASSLLPDSYGYTF TGTGCCAGCAGTCTCCTCCCTGACAGCTATGGCTACACCTTC
TRBJ2-1 NA TRBV11-2 TRBD2 CASSLLAGEYNEQFF TGTGCCAGCAGCTTACTAGCGGGAGAGTACAATGAGCAGTTCTTC
TRBJ1-1 NA TRBV28 NA CASSLWRGLKLGAFF TGTGCCAGCAGTTTATGGCGGGGGCTAAAGTTGGGAGCTTTCTTT
TRBJ1-1 few TRBV7-8 NA CASSSPGGTNEAFF TGTGCCAGCAGCTCCCCGGGGGGAACAAATGAAGCTTTCTTT